These 12 T cell receptor beta chains were sequenced from one sample in a study of Graves' ophthalmopathy and Graves' hyperthyroidism. From RNA, the CDR3 regions of TCR beta chains were amplified and sequenced. HTBI primers served in a first-round RT-PCR, which a second-round multiplex PCR followed. In TCRdb, the multiplex PCR reads were re-called with MiXCR into one record per CDR3 protein. Of approximately 700,000 distinct CDR3 sequences listed, 40% are singletons. The sequencing sample was made of peripheral blood. The receptors were gathered from an adult man with Graves' ophthalmopathy.

This chain uses TRBV20-1 with TRBJ1-2; 8 bases fit TRBD1. With V trimmed by 7 bases and J by 5 bases, 12 bases remained unmatched. Germline loops: CDR1 DFQATT, CDR2 SNEGSKA (reference sequence). The CDR3 sequence is 14 residues long. CDR3 sequence (DNA): TGCAGTGGCCGGGACAGGCTTTTTAATTATGGCTACACCTTC. Amino acid sequence: CSGRDRLFNYGYTF.

For this clonotype: The germline gene is not matched at one end of the junction; a read error may be the cause. This chain uses TRBV2 with TRBJ2-6; D is perhaps TRBD1 (5 bases). The CDR3 contains 14 residues. CDR1 is SNHLY and CDR2 is FYNNEI in the germline V gene. CDR3 in DNA: TGTGCCAGCAGTGAAGCCGCTGGGGCCTACGTCCTGACTTTC. Its translation: CASSEAAGAYVLTF.

This clonotype has just a few counts. The chain links TRBV10-3 to TRBJ2-7, with 14 bases fitting TRBD2. CDR3 length: 16 residues. Germline CDR1 reads ENHRY; CDR2 reads SYGVKD. The V gene end was trimmed by 11 bases and the J gene end by 2 bases; junction bases not matched to a gene: 11. The CDR3 here is CASRGGTSGSTYEQYF. For the CDR3, the DNA is TGTGCCTCCCGGGGGGGGACTAGCGGGAGTACCTACGAGCAGTACTTC.

The J gene is TRBJ1-2, the V gene TRBV7-2; maybe TRBD1 (5 bases). The CDR3 is 16 residues long. The germline gives CDR1 SGHTA, CDR2 FQGNSA. V dropped 1 base and J dropped 0 bases, with 12 bases sitting between them. CDR3 sequence reads: CASSLGGARSNYGYTF. The DNA of the CDR3 is TGTGCCAGCAGCTTAGGAGGGGCGCGGTCTAACTATGGCTACACCTTC. The full variable domain, its missing parts supplied by reference TRBV7-2 and TRBJ1-2, is GAGVSQSPSNKVTEKGKDVELRCDPISGHTALYWYRQSLGQGLEFLIYFQGNSAPDKSGLPSDRFSAERTGGSVSTLTIQRTQQEDSAVYLCASSLGGARSNYGYTFGSGTRLTVV.

The CDR3 sequence is CASQGLGAPTEAFF. CDR3 nucleotide sequence: TGTGCCAGCCAAGGCCTTGGGGCGCCCACTGAAGCTTTCTTT. The chain is built from TRBV19 and TRBJ1-1; maybe TRBD1 (5 bases). The CDR3 consists of 14 residues. V lost 9 bases and J 4 bases, leaving 18 bases between the germline ends. CDR1 and CDR2 (germline): LNHDA, SQIVND (reference sequence).

Regarding this clonotype: At one of its ends the junction is not consistent with the germline gene, which may arise from a read error. The chain has TRBV24-1 and TRBJ1-5, with D unclear. Germline V CDR1 and CDR2: KGHDR, SFDVKD. The CDR3 totals 17 residues. The CDR3: CASSFPGGFSSNQPQHF. CDR3 nucleotides: TGTGCCAGCAGTTTCCCAGGAGGGTTTTCTAGCAATCAGCCCCAGCATTTT.

This chain connects TRBV10-3 to TRBJ2-6, with TRBD2 matching over 9 bases. The V gene's germline CDR1 is ENHRY and CDR2 SYGVKD. Trimming cost V 3 bases and J 11 bases; bases outside gene matches: 5. The CDR3 is 14 residues long. CDR3 protein: CAISEGGGAYVLTF. The CDR3 DNA reads as TGTGCCATCAGTGAAGGCGGGGGGGCATACGTCCTGACTTTC.

The chain couples TRBV25-1 to TRBJ2-2; D is uncertain. Germline loops: CDR1 MGHDK, CDR2 SYGVNS. Trimming left V 5 bases short and J 5 bases short, with 12 bases between. The CDR3 contains 14 residues. Here the CDR3 DNA reads TGTGCCAGCAGTTTTTTTGTCCAGACCGGGGAGCTGTTTTTT. The encoded protein is CASSFFVQTGELFF.

Concerning this clonotype itself: The junction does not match germline at one end; this may be a read error. The V call is TRBV7-3, the J call TRBJ2-7; 10 bases align to TRBD2. CDR1 and CDR2 from the germline V gene are SGHTA and FQGTGA. This CDR3 is 16 amino acids long. The CDR3 coding sequence is TGTGCCAGCAGGTTAACGAGCGGGGGGGCCTGGTACGAGCAGTACTTC. Its translation: CASRLTSGGAWYEQYF.

The chain links TRBV20-1 to TRBJ2-5; TRBD2 matches at 10 bases. The CDR3 loop spans 17 amino acids. Trimming at V came to 0 bases and at J to 6 bases, leaving 13 bases not matched to a gene. Germline CDR1 is DFQATT and CDR2 is SNEGSKA (reference sequence). The DNA of the CDR3 is TGCAGTGCTAGAGACGGCGGGTCTAGCGGGAGTGAGAAGACCCAGTACTTC. It is translated as CSARDGGSSGSEKTQYF.

This clonotype was seen only a few times. This chain uses TRBV12-3 or TRBV12-4 with TRBJ1-2, with 10 bases identical to TRBD1. This CDR3 is 13 amino acids long. Trimming cost V 5 bases and J 7 bases; bases outside gene matches: 4. The CDR3 region has the DNA TGTGCCAGCAGTCACGGGACAGGGGTTGGCTACACCTTC. Translated: CASSHGTGVGYTF.

On this clonotype itself: It may be a read error: a sequence one base away is much more abundant. The rearrangement joins TRBV7-9 to TRBJ2-2; 8 nucleotides line up with TRBD1. The V and J ends lost 5 bases and 7 bases, in that order; junction bases with no gene match: 3. CDR1 is SEHNR, CDR2 FQNEAQ, per germline (reference sequence). This CDR3 is 13 amino acids long. The DNA of the CDR3 is TGTGCCAGCAGCCGACAGGGGCTCGGGGAGCTGTTTTTT. Amino acids: CASSRQGLGELFF. Based on the CDR3 plus reference TRBV7-9 and TRBJ2-2, the full variable domain is DTGVSQNPRHKITKRGQNVTFRCDPISEHNRLYWYRQTLGQGPEFLTYFQNEAQLEKSRLLSDRFSAERPKGSFSTLEIQRTEQGDSAMYLCASSRQGLGELFFGEGSRLTVL.